These 8 T cell receptor beta chains originate from one sample sequenced in a study of OX40 agonist ivuxolimab in advanced cancers. The assay was immunoSEQ multiplex PCR, and TCRdb's table has in-frame clones only and misses some. The sample consists of 50,000 to 65,000 clones, over 75% of them appearing once. Sequenced material: CD4+ or CD8+ T cells sorted from blood, taken in a trial of the OX40 agonist ivuxolimab. These receptors all come from an adult with an advanced solid tumor such as melanoma, head and neck, liver or kidney cancer.

The J gene is TRBJ1-1, the V gene TRBV5-1; D is perhaps TRBD1 (5 bases). In germline, CDR1 is SGHRS, CDR2 YFSETQ. The CDR3 sequence is 15 residues long. Between the trimmed V and J ends, which lost 1 base and 4 bases, there was a span of 14 bases. CDR3 amino acids: CASSLSLTGGTEAFF. The CDR3 DNA sequence: TGCGCCAGCAGCTTGTCTCTCACAGGCGGCACTGAAGCTTTCTTT.

The chain combines TRBV7-6 with TRBJ2-5; perhaps D is TRBD1 or TRBD2 (5 bases each). The germline V gene has CDR1 SGHVS and CDR2 FNYEAQ. V was cut by 1 base and J by 2 bases, with 14 bases left in between. The CDR3 totals 16 residues. CDR3: CASSLGDLQKQETQYF. The CDR3 nucleotides are TGTGCCAGCAGCTTAGGGGACCTACAAAAACAAGAGACCCAGTACTTC.

The rearrangement uses TRBV2 and TRBJ2-7; D uncertain. Germline V lookup: CDR1 SNHLY, CDR2 FYNNEI. V lost 10 bases and J lost 2, with 18 bases in between. The CDR3 length is 14 residues. CDR3 amino acids: CATGPGRKTYEQYF. The CDR3 nucleotides read TGTGCCACCGGGCCGGGCAGGAAGACCTACGAGCAGTACTTC.

J is TRBJ1-2 and V is TRBV29-1; D gene unclear. This CDR3 has 16 residues. The ends were cut back, 0 bases at V and 3 bases at J, with 17 bases in the middle. The germline V gene has CDR1 SQVTM and CDR2 ANQGSEA. CDR3 bases: TGCAGCGTTGAAGACCCCACAGCCCTCGGGGACTATGGCTACACCTTC. This translates into CSVEDPTALGDYGYTF.

V gene TRBV28 combines with J gene TRBJ1-1, with TRBD1 identical over 10 bases. The germline V gene has CDR1 MDHEN and CDR2 SYDVKM. With 7 bases clipped from V and 4 bases from J, the junction kept 6 bases outside the gene matches. The length of the CDR3 is 14 residues. CDR3 sequence reads: CASILGDRGTEAFF. CDR3 bases: TGTGCCAGCATCCTAGGGGACAGGGGCACTGAAGCTTTCTTT.

The chain recombines TRBV15 with TRBJ2-7; D could derive from TRBD1 or TRBD2 (5 bases each). The CDR3 covers 16 residues. Germline values: CDR1 LNHNV, CDR2 YYDKDF (reference sequence). V was trimmed by 1 base and J by 3 bases, leaving 16 bases between them. This chain's CDR3 is CATSRAGRDGNYEQYF. The CDR3 DNA follows: TGTGCCACCAGCAGAGCCGGAAGGGACGGGAACTACGAGCAGTACTTC.

The chain couples TRBV5-1 to TRBJ1-2; D is possibly TRBD1 (5 bases). Deletions cut 4 bases from V and 4 bases from J, with 11 bases between. The CDR3 spans 13 residues. CDR1 is SGHRS, CDR2 YFSETQ, per germline. CDR3 in amino acids: CASSGGGGYGYTF. CDR3 nucleotide sequence: TGCGCCAGCAGCGGCGGGGGTGGCTATGGCTACACCTTC.

This clone was detected a few times. V usage is TRBV5-1 and J usage is TRBJ1-1, with no clear D. V lost 4 bases and J 5 bases, leaving 9 bases between the germline ends. The CDR3 totals 12 residues. Germline V gene data show CDR1 as SGHRS and CDR2 as YFSETQ. The CDR3 bases are TGCGCCAGCAGCCCGTGGGGAACTGAAGCTTTCTTT. The encoded protein is CASSPWGTEAFF.